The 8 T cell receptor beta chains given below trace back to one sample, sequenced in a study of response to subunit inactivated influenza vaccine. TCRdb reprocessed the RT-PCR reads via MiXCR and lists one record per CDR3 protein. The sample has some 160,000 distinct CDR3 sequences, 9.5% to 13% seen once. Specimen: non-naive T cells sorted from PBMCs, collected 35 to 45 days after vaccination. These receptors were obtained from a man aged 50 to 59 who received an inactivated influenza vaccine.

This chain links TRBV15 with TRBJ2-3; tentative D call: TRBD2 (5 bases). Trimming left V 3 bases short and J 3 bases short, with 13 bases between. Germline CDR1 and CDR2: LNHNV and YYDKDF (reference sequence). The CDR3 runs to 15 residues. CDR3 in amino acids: CATSRRDGGTDTQYF. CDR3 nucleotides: TGTGCCACCAGCAGGAGGGATGGCGGGACAGATACGCAGTATTTT.

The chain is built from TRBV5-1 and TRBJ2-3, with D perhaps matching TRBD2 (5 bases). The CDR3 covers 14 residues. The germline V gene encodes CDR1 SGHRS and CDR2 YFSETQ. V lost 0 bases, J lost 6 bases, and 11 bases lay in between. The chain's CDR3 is CASSLGSGLDTQYF. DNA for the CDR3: TGCGCCAGCAGCTTGGGCAGCGGATTGGATACGCAGTATTTT.

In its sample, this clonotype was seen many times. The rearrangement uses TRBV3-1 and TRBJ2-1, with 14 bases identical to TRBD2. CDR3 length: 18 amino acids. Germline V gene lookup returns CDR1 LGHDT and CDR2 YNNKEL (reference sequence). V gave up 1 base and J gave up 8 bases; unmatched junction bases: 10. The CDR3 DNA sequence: TGTGCCAGCAGCCAAGGGGGCCTCGGGACTAGCGGGAGTGATGAGCAGTTCTTC. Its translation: CASSQGGLGTSGSDEQFF.

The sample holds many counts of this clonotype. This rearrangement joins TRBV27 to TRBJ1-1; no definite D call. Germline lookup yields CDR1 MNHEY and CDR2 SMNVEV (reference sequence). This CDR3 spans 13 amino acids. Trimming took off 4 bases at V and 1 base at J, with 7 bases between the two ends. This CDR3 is CASSWAENTEAFF. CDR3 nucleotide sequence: TGTGCCAGCAGTTGGGCAGAGAACACTGAAGCTTTCTTT.

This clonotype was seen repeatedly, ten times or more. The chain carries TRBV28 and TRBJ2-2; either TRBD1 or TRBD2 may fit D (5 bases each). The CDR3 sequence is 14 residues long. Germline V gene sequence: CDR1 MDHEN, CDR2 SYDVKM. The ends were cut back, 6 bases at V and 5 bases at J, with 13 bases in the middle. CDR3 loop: CASRRGVGTGELFF. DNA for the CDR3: TGTGCCAGCAGGAGGGGAGTTGGTACCGGGGAGCTGTTTTTT.

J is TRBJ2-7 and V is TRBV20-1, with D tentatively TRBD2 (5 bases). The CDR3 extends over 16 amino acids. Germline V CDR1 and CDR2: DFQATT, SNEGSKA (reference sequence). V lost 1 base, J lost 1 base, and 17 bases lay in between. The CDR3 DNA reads TGCAGTGCTAGAGCGAGGGTTGGTTTACAGTCCTACGAGCAGTACTTC. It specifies CSARARVGLQSYEQYF.

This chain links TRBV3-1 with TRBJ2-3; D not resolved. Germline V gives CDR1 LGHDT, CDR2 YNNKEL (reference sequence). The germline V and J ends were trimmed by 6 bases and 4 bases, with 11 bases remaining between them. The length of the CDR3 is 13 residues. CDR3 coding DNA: TGTGCCAGCAGTCAAAACAAAGCAGATACGCAGTATTTT. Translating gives CASSQNKADTQYF.

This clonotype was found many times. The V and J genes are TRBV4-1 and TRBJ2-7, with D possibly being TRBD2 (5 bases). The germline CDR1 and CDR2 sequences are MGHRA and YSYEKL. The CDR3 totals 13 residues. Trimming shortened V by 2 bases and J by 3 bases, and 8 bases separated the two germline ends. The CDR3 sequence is CASSQWEYYEQYF. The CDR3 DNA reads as TGCGCCAGCAGCCAATGGGAGTACTACGAGCAGTACTTC.